Listed below are T cell receptor beta chains from one sample, sequenced in a study of beta chain features in type 1 diabetes. Sequencing was performed with immunoSEQ multiplex PCR; in TCRdb, only in-frame clones are kept and a portion is missing. The sample has about 360,000 clones; about 12% are singletons. Material for sequencing was naive CD4+ T cells from blood. The receptors shown here come from a man aged 18-30 years in good health. The CDR3 runs from the conserved cysteine through the conserved F or W. Each record gives: J gene, V gene, CDR3 protein.

J gene: TRBJ2-7
V gene: TRBV7-2
CDR3 protein: CASSPRTGSSYEQYF

J gene: TRBJ2-1
V gene: TRBV30
CDR3 protein: CAWSNGGFDYNEQFF

J gene: TRBJ1-5
V gene: TRBV19
CDR3 protein: CASSIWTGHQPQHF

J gene: TRBJ1-1
V gene: TRBV9
CDR3 protein: CASSPRANTEAFF

J gene: TRBJ2-1
V gene: TRBV9
CDR3 protein: CASSPVLRAGWADEQFF

J gene: TRBJ1-3
V gene: TRBV15
CDR3 protein: CATSREIQGNTIYF

J gene: TRBJ1-2
V gene: TRBV6-5
CDR3 protein: CASSYSDRNGYTF

J gene: TRBJ1-2
V gene: TRBV30
CDR3 protein: CAWSVGRGPYGYTF

J gene: TRBJ2-3
V gene: TRBV30
CDR3 protein: CAWSKGARDTQYF

J gene: TRBJ1-1
V gene: TRBV7-2
CDR3 protein: CASSLGQGTEAFF

J gene: TRBJ2-1
V gene: TRBV29-1
CDR3 protein: CSGWDSKNEQFF

J gene: TRBJ2-5
V gene: TRBV5-6
CDR3 protein: CASSLRWVGETQYF

J gene: TRBJ1-1
V gene: TRBV20-1
CDR3 protein: CSEEGETEAFF

J gene: TRBJ2-7
V gene: TRBV2
CDR3 protein: CASNKRQGISYEQYF

J gene: -
V gene: TRBV4-2
CDR3 protein: CASSQGTGTYEQYF

J gene: TRBJ2-3
V gene: TRBV29-1
CDR3 protein: CSVGLILTDTQYF

J gene: TRBJ2-5
V gene: TRBV19
CDR3 protein: CASSDTGSQETQYF

J gene: TRBJ2-5
V gene: TRBV29-1
CDR3 protein: CSVDRGNLQETQYF

J gene: TRBJ1-5
V gene: TRBV19
CDR3 protein: CASTDRGENQPQHF

J gene: TRBJ2-5
V gene: TRBV6-5
CDR3 protein: CASNPSGGRETQYF

J gene: TRBJ1-2
V gene: TRBV2
CDR3 protein: CASGQGNYGYTF

J gene: TRBJ2-1
V gene: TRBV11-2
CDR3 protein: CASSLGSINEQFF

J gene: TRBJ2-3
V gene: TRBV18
CDR3 protein: CASTVASGGSTDTQYF

J gene: TRBJ1-6
V gene: TRBV28
CDR3 protein: CATLEGASPLHF

J gene: TRBJ1-1
V gene: TRBV6-5
CDR3 protein: CASSYSGAGVRTEAFF

J gene: TRBJ2-7
V gene: TRBV30
CDR3 protein: CAWSTRFLRDRDTGEQYF

J gene: TRBJ2-1
V gene: TRBV9
CDR3 protein: CASSKLQGNEQFF

J gene: TRBJ2-5
V gene: TRBV9
CDR3 protein: CASSAPNSEETQYF

J gene: TRBJ1-3
V gene: TRBV15
CDR3 protein: CATSRDPLNSGNTIYF

J gene: TRBJ1-5
V gene: TRBV25-1
CDR3 protein: CASSPGQGAHQPQHF

J gene: TRBJ2-1
V gene: TRBV19
CDR3 protein: CASSLRDSTDNEQFF

J gene: TRBJ1-5
V gene: TRBV30
CDR3 protein: CAWSGGFQQPQHF

J gene: TRBJ2-6
V gene: TRBV5-6
CDR3 protein: CASRTRGDYSGANVLTF

J gene: TRBJ1-2
V gene: TRBV5-1
CDR3 protein: CASSLRQVHTF

J gene: TRBJ2-3
V gene: TRBV7-9
CDR3 protein: CASSGDRYTQYF

J gene: TRBJ2-2
V gene: TRBV30
CDR3 protein: CAWSAPFGLAGGELFF

J gene: TRBJ2-5
V gene: TRBV7-3
CDR3 protein: CASSLHEGRETQYF

J gene: TRBJ2-3
V gene: TRBV28
CDR3 protein: CASSGFTDTQYF

J gene: TRBJ1-5
V gene: TRBV6-5
CDR3 protein: CASSYSGGENQPQHF

J gene: TRBJ2-5
V gene: TRBV4-3
CDR3 protein: CASSPQGLQETQYF

J gene: TRBJ2-1
V gene: TRBV6-1
CDR3 protein: CASSERGIKYNEQFF

J gene: TRBJ1-4
V gene: TRBV7-7
CDR3 protein: CASSPGRRGPSEKLFF